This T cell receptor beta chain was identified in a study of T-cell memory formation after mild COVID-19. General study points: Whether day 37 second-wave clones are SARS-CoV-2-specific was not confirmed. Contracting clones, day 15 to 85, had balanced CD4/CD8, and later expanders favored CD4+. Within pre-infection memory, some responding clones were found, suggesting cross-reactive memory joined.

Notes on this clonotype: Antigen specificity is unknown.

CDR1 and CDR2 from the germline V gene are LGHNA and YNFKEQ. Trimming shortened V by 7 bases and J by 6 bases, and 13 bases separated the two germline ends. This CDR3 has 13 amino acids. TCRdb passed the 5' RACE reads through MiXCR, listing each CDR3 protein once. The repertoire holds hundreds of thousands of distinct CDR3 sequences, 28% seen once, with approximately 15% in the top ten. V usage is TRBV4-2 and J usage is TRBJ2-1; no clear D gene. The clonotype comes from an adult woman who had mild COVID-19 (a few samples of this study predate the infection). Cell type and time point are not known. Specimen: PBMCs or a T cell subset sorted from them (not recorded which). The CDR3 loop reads CASTRTSGNEQFF. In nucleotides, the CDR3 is TGTGCCAGCACCCGGACCTCCGGCAATGAGCAGTTCTTC.